This is a list of T cell receptor beta chains from one sample in a study of cytotoxic CD8 clonotypes in ibrutinib-treated CLL. Using immunoSEQ multiplex PCR, the repertoire was profiled, and TCRdb retains in-frame clones only, with some absent. Here the sample spans about 200,000 clones, about 75% being singletons. The starting material was PBMCs, obtained after 12 months of ibrutinib treatment. The source is a human donor with chronic lymphocytic leukemia. CDR3s include the opening cysteine and the closing phenylalanine or tryptophan. D genes are given only for firm matches. Clone size is stated in some rows and not others, as once, few, many or a class when expanded.

d_gene: TRBD2
j_gene: TRBJ2-3
len: 14
abundance: NA
v_gene: TRBV29-1
CDR3aa: CSVDVGLAGDTQYF
CDR3nt: TGCAGCGTTGACGTGGGACTAGCGGGGGATACGCAGTATTTT

d_gene: TRBD2
j_gene: TRBJ2-3
len: 15
abundance: NA
v_gene: TRBV5-1
CDR3aa: CASSQLAGLGDTQYF
CDR3nt: TGCGCCAGCAGCCAATTAGCGGGCCTCGGGGATACGCAGTATTTT

d_gene: NA
j_gene: TRBJ2-7
len: 11
abundance: NA
v_gene: TRBV2
CDR3aa: CASKNFYEQYF
CDR3nt: TGTGCCAGCAAGAACTTCTACGAGCAGTACTTC

d_gene: TRBD1
j_gene: TRBJ1-5
len: 16
abundance: NA
v_gene: TRBV18
CDR3aa: CASSSKQGAGGQPQHF
CDR3nt: TGTGCCAGCTCAAGCAAACAGGGGGCAGGGGGCCAGCCCCAGCATTTT

d_gene: NA
j_gene: TRBJ1-6
len: 12
abundance: NA
v_gene: TRBV2
CDR3aa: CASSTGNSPLHF
CDR3nt: TGTGCCAGCAGTACAGGCAATTCACCCCTCCACTTT

d_gene: TRBD1
j_gene: TRBJ2-7
len: 15
abundance: NA
v_gene: TRBV30
CDR3aa: CAWGGPGTGAYEQYF
CDR3nt: TGTGCCTGGGGTGGTCCGGGGACAGGGGCCTACGAGCAGTACTTC

d_gene: TRBD2
j_gene: TRBJ2-3
len: 16
abundance: NA
v_gene: TRBV14
CDR3aa: CASSQGTSGGADTQYF
CDR3nt: TGTGCCAGCAGCCAAGGGACTAGCGGGGGAGCAGATACGCAGTATTTT

d_gene: NA
j_gene: TRBJ1-5
len: 14
abundance: NA
v_gene: TRBV18
CDR3aa: CASSPSGGNQPQHF
CDR3nt: TGTGCCAGCTCACCGTCCGGGGGTAATCAGCCCCAGCATTTT

d_gene: NA
j_gene: TRBJ2-7
len: 15
abundance: NA
v_gene: TRBV27
CDR3aa: CASSLGAERGYEQYF
CDR3nt: TGTGCCAGCAGTTTAGGGGCGGAGAGGGGCTACGAGCAGTACTTC

d_gene: TRBD2
j_gene: TRBJ2-5
len: 15
abundance: NA
v_gene: TRBV9
CDR3aa: CASSSLAGGQETQYF
CDR3nt: TGTGCCAGCAGCTCTCTAGCGGGGGGGCAAGAGACCCAGTACTTC

d_gene: NA
j_gene: TRBJ2-7
len: 14
abundance: many
v_gene: TRBV4-3
CDR3aa: CASSQERSGYEQYF
CDR3nt: TGCGCCAGCAGCCAAGAAAGGTCGGGGTACGAGCAGTACTTC

d_gene: NA
j_gene: TRBJ1-2
len: 14
abundance: NA
v_gene: TRBV30
CDR3aa: CAWVRRGANYGYTF
CDR3nt: TGTGCCTGGGTGCGTCGGGGAGCTAACTATGGCTACACCTTC

d_gene: NA
j_gene: TRBJ2-5
len: 11
abundance: once
v_gene: TRBV20-1
CDR3aa: CSPQGQETQYF
CDR3nt: TGCAGCCCCCAGGGGCAAGAGACCCAGTACTTC

d_gene: NA
j_gene: TRBJ2-7
len: 16
abundance: NA
v_gene: TRBV11-1
CDR3aa: CASSPRPRDGPYEQYF
CDR3nt: TGTGCCAGCAGCCCTCGACCCCGGGACGGGCCCTACGAGCAGTACTTC

d_gene: TRBD1
j_gene: TRBJ1-1
len: 15
abundance: few
v_gene: TRBV5-1
CDR3aa: CASSSQTGENTEAFF
CDR3nt: TGCGCCAGCAGCTCTCAGACAGGGGAGAACACTGAAGCTTTCTTT

d_gene: NA
j_gene: TRBJ1-5
len: 12
abundance: once
v_gene: TRBV6-5
CDR3aa: CASSRGDQPQHF
CDR3nt: TGTGCCAGCAGTCGTGGTGATCAGCCCCAGCATTTT

d_gene: TRBD1
j_gene: TRBJ1-5
len: 15
abundance: NA
v_gene: TRBV19
CDR3aa: CASSMKGTGGQPQHF
CDR3nt: TGTGCCAGTAGTATGAAGGGGACAGGGGGACAGCCCCAGCATTTT

d_gene: TRBD1
j_gene: TRBJ1-2
len: 14
abundance: NA
v_gene: TRBV10-2
CDR3aa: CASMATGPAYGYTF
CDR3nt: TGCGCCAGCATGGCGACAGGGCCGGCCTATGGCTACACCTTC

d_gene: NA
j_gene: TRBJ2-7
len: 12
abundance: NA
v_gene: TRBV29-1
CDR3aa: CSVEQGNYEQYF
CDR3nt: TGCAGCGTTGAACAGGGAAACTACGAGCAGTACTTC

d_gene: TRBD1
j_gene: TRBJ1-6
len: 15
abundance: NA
v_gene: TRBV27
CDR3aa: CASRRPTGDNSPLHF
CDR3nt: TGTGCCAGCAGGCGCCCGACAGGGGATAATTCACCCCTCCACTTT

d_gene: NA
j_gene: TRBJ1-6
len: 15
abundance: few
v_gene: TRBV30
CDR3aa: CAWSVHSSYNSPLHF
CDR3nt: TGTGCCTGGAGTGTACACAGCTCCTATAATTCACCCCTCCACTTT

d_gene: NA
j_gene: TRBJ2-4
len: 14
abundance: NA
v_gene: TRBV6-5
CDR3aa: CASSYGGLGNIQYF
CDR3nt: TGTGCCAGCAGTTACGGGGGGCTTGGAAACATTCAGTACTTC

d_gene: NA
j_gene: TRBJ2-5
len: 14
abundance: NA
v_gene: TRBV15
CDR3aa: CATSRGNLQETQYF
CDR3nt: TGTGCCACCAGCAGGGGGAACTTACAAGAGACCCAGTACTTC